Sequencing of this TCR beta chain was carried out in a study of cytomegalovirus exposure and HLA in healthy donors. This clone was counted once. 60 Vbeta and 13 Jbeta primers were used in PCR. Produced via immunoSEQ multiplex PCR; TCRdb's table is partial and in-frame only. This table holds around 200,000 clones, 82% found once. The source is a woman in her forties in good health and CMV-seronegative. The sample comprised PBMCs.

For the CDR3, the DNA is TGTGCCAGCTCACTGACAGGGAGCAGCCAAGAGACCCAGTACTTC. It translates to CASSLTGSSQETQYF. This chain connects TRBV18 to TRBJ2-5; 7 bases match TRBD1. This CDR3 is 15 amino acids long. CDR1 and CDR2 from the germline V gene are KGHSH and LQKENI. V trimming: 4 bases; J trimming: 1 base; junction bases outside the gene matches: 6.